The TCR beta chain described here comes from a study of cytomegalovirus exposure and HLA in healthy donors. In the study overall: A previous analysis identified approximately 120 million unique TCR beta sequences derived from 180 million or so T cells.

The germline V and J ends were trimmed by 3 bases and 6 bases, with 9 bases remaining between them. Germline CDR1 is MNHEY and CDR2 is SMNVEV (reference sequence). This CDR3 is built from 14 residues. The PCR contained 60 Vbeta and 13 Jbeta primers. TCRdb's table, derived via immunoSEQ multiplex PCR, lists solely in-frame clones and lacks some. This sample yields about 120,000 clones, of which 80% are seen a single time; around 10% belongs to the top ten. Sequencing used PBMCs. The chain couples TRBV27 to TRBJ1-6; tentative D call: TRBD1 (6 bases). The receptor's source is a man younger than 40 in good health and CMV-seropositive. CDR3: CASSFRGANSPLHF. The CDR3 DNA reads as TGTGCCAGCAGTTTCCGGGGGGCTAATTCACCCCTCCACTTT.